This T cell receptor (beta chain) was documented in a study of cytomegalovirus exposure and HLA in healthy donors. At the level of the study: An earlier analysis found 110 million or so unique TCR beta sequences from 150 million to 200 million T cells. General observations from the study: CMV antigen specificity of a few CMV-associated chains was confirmed in vitro. Other equally common chains were less clonally expanded than HLA-associated TCR beta chains, a later analysis showed.

Note on this clone: Its antigen is not known.

Germline-derived CDR1 and CDR2 are LGHNT and FRNRAP. V was shortened by 2 bases and J by 2 bases, with 9 bases between the two germline ends. The CDR3 covers 14 residues. Amplification used 60 Vbeta primers and 13 Jbeta primers. Profiled with immunoSEQ multiplex PCR; TCRdb holds only in-frame clones, not every one. The sample consists of 150,000 to 200,000 clones, roughly 70% of them appearing once. The origin of this receptor is a man younger than 45 in good health and CMV-seropositive. The chain is built from TRBV12-5 and TRBJ1-2; D is perhaps TRBD1 (6 bases). Sequences were obtained from PBMCs. The CDR3 DNA reads TGTGCTAGTGGTTTGCTAACAGGGAACTATGGCTACACCTTC. Its protein product is CASGLLTGNYGYTF. Looking up the rest from reference TRBV12-5 and TRBJ1-2 gives the full variable domain: DARVTQTPRHKVTEMGQEVTMRCQPILGHNTVFWYRQTMMQGLELLAYFRNRAPLDDSGMPKDRFSAEMPDATLATLKIQPSEPRDSAVYFCASGLLTGNYGYTFGSGTRLTVV.